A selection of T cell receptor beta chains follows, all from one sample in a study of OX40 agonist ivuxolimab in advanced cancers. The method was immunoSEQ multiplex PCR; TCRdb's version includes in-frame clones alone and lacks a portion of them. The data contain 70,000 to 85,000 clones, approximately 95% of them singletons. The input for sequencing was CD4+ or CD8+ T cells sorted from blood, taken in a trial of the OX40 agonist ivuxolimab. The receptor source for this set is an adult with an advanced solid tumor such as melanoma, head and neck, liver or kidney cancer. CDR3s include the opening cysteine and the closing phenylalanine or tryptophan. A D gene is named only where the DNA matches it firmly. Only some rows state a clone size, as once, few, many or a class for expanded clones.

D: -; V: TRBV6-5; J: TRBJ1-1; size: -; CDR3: CASSYSSNTEAFF; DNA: TGTGCCAGCAGTTACAGCTCAAACACTGAAGCTTTCTTT
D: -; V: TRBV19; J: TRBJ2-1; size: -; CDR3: CASSIDGSGNEQFF; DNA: TGTGCCAGTAGTATAGATGGCTCGGGCAATGAGCAGTTCTTC
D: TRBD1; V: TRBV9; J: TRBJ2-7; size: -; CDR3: CASSVLDRGDEQYF; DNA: TGTGCCAGCAGCGTACTCGACAGGGGTGACGAGCAGTACTTC
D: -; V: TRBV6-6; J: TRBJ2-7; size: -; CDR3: CATTLGSYEQYF; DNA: TGTGCCACTACCCTGGGGAGTTACGAGCAGTACTTC
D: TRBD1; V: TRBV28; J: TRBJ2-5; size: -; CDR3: CASRPPGQGDETQYF; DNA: TGTGCCAGCAGACCTCCGGGACAGGGGGACGAGACCCAGTACTTC
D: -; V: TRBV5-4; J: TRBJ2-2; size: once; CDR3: CASSSTGELFF; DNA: TGTGCCAGCAGCTCTACCGGGGAGCTGTTTTTT
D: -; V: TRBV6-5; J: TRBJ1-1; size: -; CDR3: CASSYSYNTEAFF; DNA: TGTGCCAGCAGTTACTCATACAACACTGAAGCTTTCTTT
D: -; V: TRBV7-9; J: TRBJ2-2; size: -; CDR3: CASSLSRDWGGELFF; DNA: TGTGCCAGCAGCTTAAGTCGGGACTGGGGCGGGGAGCTGTTTTTT
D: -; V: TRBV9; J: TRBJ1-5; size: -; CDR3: CASSVGGGNQPQHF; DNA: TGTGCCAGCAGCGTAGGCGGGGGGAATCAGCCCCAGCATTTT
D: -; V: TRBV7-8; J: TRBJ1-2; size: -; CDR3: CASSLTGQGVNYGYTF; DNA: TGTGCCAGCAGCTTAACCGGGCAGGGAGTGAACTATGGCTACACCTTC
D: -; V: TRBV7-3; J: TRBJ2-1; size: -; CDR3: CASSLGGSYNEQFF; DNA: TGTGCCAGCAGCCTTGGGGGATCCTACAATGAGCAGTTCTTC
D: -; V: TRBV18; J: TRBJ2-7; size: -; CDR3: CATREGATYEQYF; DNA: TGTGCCACCCGGGAGGGGGCCACCTACGAGCAGTACTTC
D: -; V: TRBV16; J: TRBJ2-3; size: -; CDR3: CASTPISPGRTSTDTQYF; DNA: TGTGCCAGCACCCCAATATCCCCCGGACGGACTAGCACAGATACGCAGTATTTT